The rows below give T cell receptor beta chains drawn from one sample of a study of T-cell memory formation after mild COVID-19. Each CDR3 protein gets one entry after TCRdb re-called the 5' RACE reads with MiXCR. This repertoire shows approximately 270,000 distinct CDR3 sequences, about 17% found once; its top ten account for approximately 23%. Sequencing was performed on PBMCs or a T cell subset sorted from them (not recorded which). These TCRs come from a man aged 18 to 30 who had mild COVID-19 (a few samples of this study predate the infection). Cell type and time point are not known. Each CDR3 is given with its conserved first and last residue. D genes are given only for firm matches. Rows may omit the clone size; those that give it use once, few, many or a size class.

d_gene	abundance	j_gene	v_gene	CDR3aa	CDR3nt
-	few	TRBJ1-5	TRBV7-2	CASTWTARGPQHF	TGTGCCAGCACCTGGACAGCCCGGGGGCCCCAGCATTTT
-	-	TRBJ2-1	TRBV27	CASSSEYNEQFF	TGTGCCAGCAGTTCGGAGTACAATGAGCAGTTCTTC
TRBD1	-	TRBJ1-2	TRBV4-1	CASSHDRTGSGGYTF	TGCGCCAGCAGCCACGACCGGACAGGGAGTGGTGGCTACACCTTC
-	few	TRBJ2-3	TRBV5-5	CASSLGRGDTDTQYF	TGTGCCAGCAGCTTGGGCAGGGGGGACACAGATACGCAGTATTTT
-	-	TRBJ1-1	TRBV5-1	CASSFWTDFVGEAFF	TGCGCCAGCAGCTTCTGGACAGATTTCGTGGGTGAAGCTTTCTTT
-	few	TRBJ1-1	TRBV12-3/TRBV12-4	CASSFVTEAFF	TGTGCCAGCAGTTTCGTCACTGAAGCTTTCTTT
TRBD2	few	TRBJ2-2	TRBV7-3	CASSSTSLGTGELFF	TGTGCCAGCAGCTCGACTAGCCTGGGCACCGGGGAGCTGTTTTTT
TRBD2	-	TRBJ2-2	TRBV6-2/TRBV6-3	CASSPWRGGSVGELFF	TGTGCCAGCAGTCCCTGGCGGGGGGGCTCGGTCGGGGAGCTGTTTTTT
-	-	TRBJ2-7	TRBV20-1	CSARDSWLFGSYEQYF	TGCAGTGCTAGAGATTCCTGGCTATTCGGCTCCTACGAGCAGTACTTC
-	-	TRBJ2-1	TRBV6-5	CASSYIQGDNEQFF	TGTGCCAGCAGTTACATACAGGGAGACAATGAGCAGTTCTTC
TRBD2	-	TRBJ2-3	TRBV5-1	CASLDSGVTDTQYF	TGCGCCAGCCTGGATAGCGGGGTCACAGATACGCAGTATTTT
-	few	TRBJ2-5	TRBV11-2	CASSSGTSKETQYF	TGTGCCAGCAGCTCCGGGACTTCGAAGGAGACCCAGTACTTC
TRBD2	-	TRBJ2-1	TRBV5-6	CASSRTSGGAWEQFF	TGTGCCAGCAGCAGGACTAGCGGGGGGGCCTGGGAGCAGTTCTTC
-	-	TRBJ2-7	TRBV6-2/TRBV6-3	CASSRGGVNYEQYF	TGTGCCAGCAGTAGAGGGGGAGTAAACTACGAGCAGTACTTC
TRBD1	many	TRBJ1-5	TRBV5-1	CASSLGGTGRNQPQHF	TGCGCCAGCAGCTTGGGGGGGACAGGGAGGAATCAGCCCCAGCATTTT
-	few	TRBJ2-5	TRBV7-2	CASSLPPGYAGTRETQYF	TGTGCCAGCAGCTTACCCCCCGGCTATGCGGGGACTCGGGAGACCCAGTACTTC